Below, 31 T cell receptor beta chains from the same sample are listed, as sequenced in a study of molecular identifiers for immune sequencing clone quantification (dated by TCRdb to 2017 to 2018). Receptor libraries were prepared by PCR. Instrument used: NextSeq 500. The raw public data were reprocessed by TCRdb itself: fastp quality trimming at Q25, MiXCR clonotype calling, in-frame beta chains only. Every entry covers one CDR3 protein and lists the most common genes and DNA from its rows. For this sample there are over 70,000 distinct CDR3 sequences; 25% appear just once. The top ten clonotypes cover approximately 0.78% of the sample. The sample comprised naive CD8+ T cells from blood, with Jurkat cell RNA spiked in. Explained via the paper, the cell subset or site label denotes: FACS-sorted CD8+CD4-CCR7+CD45RA+ naive T cells. The receptors derive from a human donor in good health. Some libraries in this study had Jurkat cell RNA spiked in.

The chain couples TRBV14 to TRBJ2-7; 9 nucleotides align to TRBD1. Losses at the gene ends were 4 bases for V and 4 bases for J; bases not matched to a gene: 5. This CDR3 spans 14 amino acids. The germline gives CDR1 SGHDN, CDR2 FVKESK. The CDR3 here is CASSLGQGWYEQYF. As DNA, the CDR3 is TGTGCCAGCAGCCTAGGACAGGGGTGGTACGAGCAGTACTTC.

To note about this clonotype: Since a much larger clone is just one base distant, this may be a read error. The genes are TRBV7-9 and TRBJ2-3, with 13 bases identical to TRBD2. Germline V gene lookup returns CDR1 SEHNR and CDR2 FQNEAQ (reference sequence). CDR3 length: 17 residues. The CDR3 DNA reads TGTGCCAGCAGCTCACGGACTAGCGGGGGCCCCACAAATACGCAGTATTTT. Translating gives CASSSRTSGGPTNTQYF.

A remark on this clonotype: The junction departs from germline at one end; a sequencing error may be responsible. This chain links TRBV6-2 or TRBV6-3 with TRBJ1-1; D unresolved. Germline V gene data show CDR1 as MNHEY and CDR2 as SVGEGT. The CDR3 has 11 amino acids. The DNA of the CDR3 is TGTGCCAGTAGTTACACCGGTGAAGCTTTCTTT. It codes for CASSYTGEAFF.

This clonotype occurred many times. The rearrangement joins TRBV30 to TRBJ1-1; the D gene is possibly TRBD1 (5 bases). This CDR3 is 11 amino acids long. Germline lookup yields CDR1 GTSNPN and CDR2 SVGIG (reference sequence). Trimming stripped 5 bases from V and 7 bases from J, with 11 bases between. This chain's CDR3 is CAWGDGVEAFF. CDR3 sequence (DNA): TGTGCCTGGGGGGACGGGGTTGAAGCTTTCTTT.

As to this clonotype: A much larger clone lies a single base off, so this may be a read error. The rearrangement joins TRBV7-9 to TRBJ1-1; D not resolved. CDR1 and CDR2 (germline): SEHNR, FQNEAQ (reference sequence). The CDR3 consists of 13 residues. The CDR3 DNA reads TGTGCCAGCAGAGAAGGCGCGAGCACTGAAGCTCTCTTT. Protein product: CASREGASTEALF.

V gene TRBV29-1 combines with J gene TRBJ2-1, with 14 bases identical to TRBD2. With 0 bases clipped from V and 4 bases from J, the junction kept 5 bases outside the gene matches. The CDR3 is made up of 17 amino acids. Germline-derived CDR1 and CDR2 are SQVTM and ANQGSEA. CDR3 in DNA: TGCAGCGTTGAAGAAGGACTAGCGGGAGGTTTTTACAATGAGCAGTTCTTC. Its protein is CSVEEGLAGGFYNEQFF.

As for this clonotype: A much larger clone is a single base away; this may be a read error. V is TRBV7-9 and J is TRBJ2-7; 7 bases align to TRBD1. The CDR3 contains 13 residues. Per the germline V gene, CDR1 is SEHNR and CDR2 is FQNEAQ (reference sequence). CDR3 coding DNA: TGTGCCAGCAGCCTCTTGACAGGGAACGAGCTGTACTTC. Its protein product is CASSLLTGNELYF.

In regard to this clonotype: Just one base apart from a much larger clone, this may be a read error. The rearrangement links TRBV13 to TRBJ2-3; 8 bases match TRBD2. The CDR3 totals 17 residues. Germline V lookup: CDR1 PRHDT, CDR2 FYEKMQ (reference sequence). With 3 bases clipped from V and 5 bases from J, the junction kept 13 bases outside the gene matches. The CDR3 is CASSLEPGGAGGDTQYF. The CDR3 DNA reads TGTGCCAGCAGCTTGGAACCCGGAGGCGCGGGAGGAGATACGCAGTATTTT. The full variable domain, its missing parts supplied by reference TRBV13 and TRBJ2-3, is AAGVIQSPRHLIKEKRETATLKCYPIPRHDTVYWYQQGPGQDPQFLISFYEKMQSDKGSIPDRFSAQQFSDYHSELNMSSLELGDSALYFCASSLEPGGAGGDTQYFGPGTRLTVL.

With respect to this clonotype: Being one base from a much bigger clone, this may be a read error. The final CDR3 position lacks the conserved phenylalanine or tryptophan, pointing to a likely read error. J is TRBJ1-1 and V is TRBV4-1; D is perhaps TRBD1 (6 bases). The CDR3 is made up of 15 amino acids. Trimming shortened V by 2 bases and J by 1 base, and 11 bases separated the two germline ends. Looked up from germline, CDR1 is MGHRA and CDR2 is YSYEKL. The CDR3 DNA reads TGCGCCAGCAGCCAACAGGAGGGACAGAACACTGAAGCTTTCTTA. It translates to CASSQQEGQNTEAFL.

Note on this clonotype: Given a far larger clone just one base away, this is likely a sequencing read error. This sequence joins TRBV5-4 and TRBJ2-7; D unclear. Trimming stripped 1 base from V and 3 bases from J, with 5 bases between. CDR1 is SGHNT and CDR2 is YYREEE in the germline V gene (reference sequence). There are 12 residues in the CDR3. DNA for the CDR3: TGTGCCAGCAGCTTGTGCAGCTACGAGCAGTACTTC. Residues: CASSLCSYEQYF.

About this clonotype itself: A much bigger clone sits one base away, suggesting this may be a read error. The chain uses TRBV6-5 and TRBJ2-7, with 7 bases aligning to TRBD2. Looked up from germline, CDR1 is MNHEY and CDR2 is SVGAGI. This CDR3 region has 14 residues. V shed 4 bases, J shed 0 bases, and the junction held 3 bases outside the gene matches. As DNA, the CDR3 is TGTGCCAGCAGTTGGGGAGGGAGCTCCTACGAGCAGTACTTC. Protein: CASSWGGSSYEQYF.

The chain uses TRBV2 and TRBJ1-2; D remains ambiguous. The CDR3 length is 15 residues. The germline CDR1 and CDR2 sequences are SNHLY and FYNNEI. V was shortened by 0 bases and J by 4 bases, with 12 bases between the two germline ends. The DNA of the CDR3 is TGTGCCAGCAGTGAAGCCCGGGCACCTATCTATGGCTACACCTTC. The encoded protein is CASSEARAPIYGYTF.

This clonotype has only a few counts. This may come from a read error, since a much larger clone is one base off. The rearrangement uses TRBV4-3 and TRBJ2-3; D remains unclear. Germline-derived CDR1 and CDR2 are LGHNA and YSLEER. V was trimmed by 1 base and J by 2 bases, leaving 16 bases between them. The CDR3 covers 17 residues. The CDR3 spells CASSQGRGPRPTDTQYF. The DNA for the CDR3 is TGCGCCAGCAGCCAAGGTAGAGGACCGAGACCCACAGATACGCAGTATTTT.

This clonotype was seen a few times. The genes are TRBV4-3 and TRBJ2-3, with 10 bases lining up with TRBD2. With V trimmed by 1 base and J by 5 bases, 0 bases remained unmatched. The CDR3 contains 14 residues. Looked up from germline, CDR1 is LGHNA and CDR2 is YSLEER. The CDR3 is CASSQGLAGDTQYF. The CDR3 coding sequence is TGCGCCAGCAGCCAAGGACTAGCGGGAGATACGCAGTATTTT.

This clonotype has just a few counts. The V gene is TRBV5-8, the J gene TRBJ2-5; D not certain. This CDR3 has 15 residues. V lost 0 bases to trimming and J lost 2 bases, with 11 bases between them. Germline-derived CDR1 and CDR2 are SGHTS and YDEGEE. The chain's CDR3 is CASSLVSRSQETQYF. The CDR3 nucleotides are TGTGCCAGCAGCTTGGTATCAAGGTCGCAAGAGACCCAGTACTTC.

Many counts were recorded for this clonotype. J is TRBJ2-7 and V is TRBV25-1; weak D call: TRBD1 (6 bases). Germline lookup yields CDR1 MGHDK and CDR2 SYGVNS. V was cut by 4 bases and J by 0 bases, with 22 bases left in between. The CDR3 is made up of 18 amino acids. CDR3 residues: CASSAIPSWDTSSYEQYF. The DNA of the CDR3 is TGTGCCAGCAGTGCTATTCCCAGCTGGGACACCAGCTCCTACGAGCAGTACTTC.

V gene TRBV27 combines with J gene TRBJ1-3; D not certain. The CDR3 is 13 residues long. V was trimmed by 5 bases and J by 0 bases, leaving 5 bases between them. CDR1 and CDR2 from the germline V gene are MNHEY and SMNVEV (reference sequence). CDR3 in DNA: TGTGCCAGCAGTCCCCTCTCTGGAAACACCATATATTTT. Its translation is CASSPLSGNTIYF.

This clonotype was found a few times. CDR3 sequence reads: CASSLEFISNQETQYF. CDR3 in DNA: TGTGCCAGCAGCTTAGAGTTTATAAGCAACCAAGAGACCCAGTACTTC. The chain links TRBV11-2 to TRBJ2-5, with D uncertain. V was shortened by 0 bases and J by 0 bases, with 11 bases between the two germline ends. The CDR3 sequence is 16 residues long. CDR1 SGHAT and CDR2 FQNNGV come from the germline V gene. The full variable domain, in which reference TRBV11-2 and TRBJ2-5 provide the parts outside the CDR3, is EAGVAQSPRYKIIEKRQSVAFWCNPISGHATLYWYQQILGQGPKLLIQFQNNGVVDDSQLPKDRFSAERLKGVDSTLKIQPAKLEDSAVYLCASSLEFISNQETQYFGPGTRLLVL.

A few counts support this clonotype. The genes are TRBV28 and TRBJ2-1, with TRBD2 as a possible D gene (5 bases). V dropped 6 bases and J dropped 2 bases, with 20 bases sitting between them. Germline V gives CDR1 MDHEN, CDR2 SYDVKM. The CDR3 runs to 17 residues. CDR3 nucleotides: TGTGCCAGCAGACCCCGGGTAATGAGGGCAACCTACAATGAGCAGTTCTTC. Translating it yields CASRPRVMRATYNEQFF.

This clonotype came up once. A much bigger clone sits one base away, suggesting this may be a read error. The V call is TRBV4-3, the J call TRBJ1-1; D is undetermined. V was clipped by 2 bases and J by 1 base, with 11 bases between them. Germline V gene lookup returns CDR1 LGHNA and CDR2 YSLEER. This CDR3 spans 15 amino acids. CDR3 DNA: TGCGCCAGCAGCCAATATTCGGCAGAGAACACTGAAGCTTTCTTT. It translates to CASSQYSAENTEAFF.

This clonotype occurred a few times. The chain employs TRBV2 and TRBJ1-1; possible D gene TRBD1, 6 bases. Trimming shortened V by 2 bases and J by 4 bases, and 14 bases separated the two germline ends. CDR3 length equals 15 residues. The germline CDR1 and CDR2 sequences are SNHLY and FYNNEI. CDR3 protein: CASSELREGGTEAFF. The CDR3 bases are TGTGCCAGCAGTGAATTGAGGGAGGGGGGCACTGAAGCTTTCTTT.

This clonotype has ten or more counts. The J gene is TRBJ1-1, the V gene TRBV4-3; D remains ambiguous. V lost 3 bases, J lost 4 bases, and 12 bases lay in between. Germline-derived CDR1 and CDR2 are LGHNA and YSLEER. The CDR3 covers 14 residues. CDR3 region: CASSQAEIGTEAFF. Here the CDR3 DNA reads TGCGCCAGCAGCCAGGCAGAAATCGGCACTGAAGCTTTCTTT.

At least ten counts were recorded for this clonotype. The V and J genes are TRBV7-2 and TRBJ2-3; D gene uncertain. Per germline, CDR1 SGHTA and CDR2 FQGNSA. Between the trimmed V and J ends, which lost 2 bases and 0 bases, there was a span of 3 bases. The CDR3 has 13 residues. CDR3 nucleotide sequence: TGTGCCAGCAGCTTATCAAGCACAGATACGCAGTATTTT. This encodes CASSLSSTDTQYF. Complete variable domain (other parts from reference TRBV7-2 and TRBJ2-3): GAGVSQSPSNKVTEKGKDVELRCDPISGHTALYWYRQSLGQGLEFLIYFQGNSAPDKSGLPSDRFSAERTGGSVSTLTIQRTQQEDSAVYLCASSLSSTDTQYFGPGTRLTVL.

Concerning this clonotype itself: This may come from a read error, since a much larger clone is one base off. The V and J genes are TRBV11-2 and TRBJ2-7; D gene uncertain. The length of the CDR3 is 13 residues. Germline CDR1 SGHAT, CDR2 FQNNGV. DNA for the CDR3: TGTGCCAGCAGCTTAGGGACCGTCTACGCGCAGTACTTC. Its translation: CASSLGTVYAQYF.

The sample holds a few counts of this clonotype. The chain recombines TRBV27 with TRBJ1-3, with D unclear. Germline loops: CDR1 MNHEY, CDR2 SMNVEV (reference sequence). V was clipped by 5 bases and J by 3 bases, with 8 bases between them. This CDR3 has 13 residues. CDR3 loop: CASSQHGGNTIYF. The CDR3 DNA reads as TGTGCCAGCAGTCAACACGGTGGAAACACCATATATTTT.

As for this clonotype: Germline is not matched at one junction end, which may reflect a read error. The V and J genes are TRBV7-9 and TRBJ2-5, with D tentatively TRBD1 (6 bases). Germline CDR1 and CDR2: SEHNR and FQNEAQ (reference sequence). This CDR3 region has 15 residues. The CDR3 loop is CACSFDHRAQETQYF. DNA for the CDR3: TGTGCCTGCAGCTTTGATCACAGGGCCCAAGAGACCCAGTACTTC. Combining the CDR3 with reference TRBV7-9 and TRBJ2-5 gives the whole variable domain DTGVSQNPRHKITKRGQNVTFRCDPISEHNRLYWYRQTLGQGPEFLTYFQNEAQLEKSRLLSDRFSAERPKGSFSTLEIQRTEQGDSAMYLCACSFDHRAQETQYFGPGTRLLVL.

Note on this clonotype: A much larger clone differs by one base, so this may be a read error. The chain is built from TRBV2 and TRBJ2-1; 8 bases map to TRBD2. The CDR3 spans 12 residues. Germline V gene lookup returns CDR1 SNHLY and CDR2 FYNNEI. CDR3 bases: TGTGCGGAACTAGCGGAGGGTAATGAGCAGTTCTTC. Amino acids: CAELAEGNEQFF.

This rearrangement joins TRBV7-9 to TRBJ2-3; 10 bases line up with TRBD2. From germline, CDR1 is SEHNR and CDR2 FQNEAQ (reference sequence). The J segment lost 3 bases and the V segment lost 4 bases, leaving 7 bases of the junction unmatched. This CDR3 is 16 amino acids long. The DNA for the CDR3 is TGTGCCAGCAGCTCCCGGCTAGCGGGAGCGACAGATACGCAGTATTTT. Translated, it gives CASSSRLAGATDTQYF. The complete variable domain, with remaining parts taken from reference TRBV7-9 and TRBJ2-3, reads DTGVSQNPRHKITKRGQNVTFRCDPISEHNRLYWYRQTLGQGPEFLTYFQNEAQLEKSRLLSDRFSAERPKGSFSTLEIQRTEQGDSAMYLCASSSRLAGATDTQYFGPGTRLTVL.

Regarding this clonotype: A much larger clone differs by one base, so this may be a read error. The chain combines TRBV5-4 with TRBJ2-1; D gene uncertain. The germline V and J ends were trimmed by 6 bases and 4 bases, with 17 bases remaining between them. Per germline, CDR1 SGHNT and CDR2 YYREEE (reference sequence). The CDR3 is 15 amino acids. The CDR3 DNA reads as TGTGCCAGCAACCAGCAGCCGCTTAATTACAATGAGCAGTTCTTC. Encoded protein: CASNQQPLNYNEQFF.

Comment on this clonotype: A much larger clone differs by one base, so this may be a read error. The CDR3 does not end in the conserved phenylalanine or tryptophan, so this is likely a read error. The rearrangement joins TRBV6-1 to TRBJ1-5, with TRBD1 as a possible D gene (6 bases). V was clipped by 5 bases and J by 0 bases, with 8 bases between them. Germline V lookup: CDR1 MNHNS, CDR2 SASEGT. This CDR3 is 14 amino acids long. CDR3 sequence reads: CASSRQDSNQPQHL. The CDR3, as DNA: TGTGCCAGCAGTCGACAGGATAGCAATCAGCCCCAGCATCTT.

The chain recombines TRBV19 with TRBJ2-5; 12 positions match TRBD2. The CDR3 runs to 15 residues. CDR1 and CDR2 (germline): LNHDA, SQIVND (reference sequence). Losses at the gene ends were 1 base for V and 5 bases for J; bases not matched to a gene: 2. CDR3 in DNA: TGTGCCAGTAGTATAGGACTAGCGGGGGTGGAGACCCAGTACTTC. This encodes CASSIGLAGVETQYF.